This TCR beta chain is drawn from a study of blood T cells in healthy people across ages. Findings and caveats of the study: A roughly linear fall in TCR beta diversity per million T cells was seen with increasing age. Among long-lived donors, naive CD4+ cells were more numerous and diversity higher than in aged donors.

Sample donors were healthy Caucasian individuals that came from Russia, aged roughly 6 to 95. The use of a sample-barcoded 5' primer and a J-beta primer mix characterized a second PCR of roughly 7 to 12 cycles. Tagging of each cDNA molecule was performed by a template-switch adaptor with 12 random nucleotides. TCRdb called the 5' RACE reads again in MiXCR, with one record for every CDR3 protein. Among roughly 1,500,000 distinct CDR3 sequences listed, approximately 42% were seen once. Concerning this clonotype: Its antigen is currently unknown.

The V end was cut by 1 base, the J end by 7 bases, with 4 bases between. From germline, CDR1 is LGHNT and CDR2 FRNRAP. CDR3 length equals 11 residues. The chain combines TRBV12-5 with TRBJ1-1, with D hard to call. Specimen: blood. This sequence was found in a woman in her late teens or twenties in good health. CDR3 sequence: CASGLGGEAFF. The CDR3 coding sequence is TGTGCTAGTGGTTTGGGGGGTGAAGCTTTCTTT.